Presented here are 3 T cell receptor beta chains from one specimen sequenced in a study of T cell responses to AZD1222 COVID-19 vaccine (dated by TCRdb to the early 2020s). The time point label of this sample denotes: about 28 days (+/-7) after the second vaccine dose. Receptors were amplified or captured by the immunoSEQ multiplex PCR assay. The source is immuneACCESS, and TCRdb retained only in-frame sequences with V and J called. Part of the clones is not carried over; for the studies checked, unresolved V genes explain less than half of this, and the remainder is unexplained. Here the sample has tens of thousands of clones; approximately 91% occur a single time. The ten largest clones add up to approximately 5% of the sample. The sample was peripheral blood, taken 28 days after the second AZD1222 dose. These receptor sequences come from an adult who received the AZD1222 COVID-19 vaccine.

CDR3 amino acids: CASAPDRAKNIQYF. The CDR3 coding sequence is TGTGCCAGTGCCCCCGACAGGGCCAAAAACATTCAGTACTTC. The chain is built from TRBV19 and TRBJ2-4; D possibly corresponds to TRBD1 (6 bases). The CDR3 covers 14 residues. Deletions cut 8 bases from V and 1 base from J, with 12 bases between. Germline-derived CDR1 and CDR2 are LNHDA and SQIVND (reference sequence).

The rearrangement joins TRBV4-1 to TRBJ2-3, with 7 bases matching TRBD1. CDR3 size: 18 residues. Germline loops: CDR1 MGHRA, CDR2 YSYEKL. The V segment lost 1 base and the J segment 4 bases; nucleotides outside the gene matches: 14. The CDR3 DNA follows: TGCGCCAGCAGCCAAGCTCGACAGGGAATGACCGGCCCAGATACGCAGTATTTT. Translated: CASSQARQGMTGPDTQYF.

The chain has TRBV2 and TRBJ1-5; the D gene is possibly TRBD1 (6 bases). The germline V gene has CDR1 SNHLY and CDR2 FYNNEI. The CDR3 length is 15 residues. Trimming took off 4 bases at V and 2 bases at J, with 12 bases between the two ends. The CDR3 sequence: CASSARGFGNQPQHF. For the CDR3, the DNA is TGTGCCAGCAGTGCGAGGGGGTTCGGCAATCAGCCCCAGCATTTT.